Each of the 17 T cell receptor beta chains below was sequenced from the same sample in a study of identical twins (dated by TCRdb to about 2016). Library preparation was by 5' RACE. The data were produced on an Illumina HiSeq 2000. The raw public data were reprocessed by TCRdb itself: fastp quality trimming at Q25, MiXCR clonotype calling, in-frame beta chains only. Each entry is one CDR3 protein sequence, shown with its most common DNA and genes. This sample lists approximately 1.8 million distinct CDR3 sequences; under 35% were detected once. The ten biggest clones cover under 0.35% of the sample. The material sequenced was cord blood. Source of these receptors: a newborn girl in good health.

J is TRBJ1-5 and V is TRBV16, with TRBD1 as a possible D gene (6 bases). V was shortened by 0 bases and J by 5 bases, with 11 bases between the two germline ends. CDR1 and CDR2 from the germline V gene are KGHSY and FQNENV. The CDR3 has 15 amino acids. The CDR3 DNA follows: TGTGCCAGCAGCCAATCGTGGTCAGGGGATCAGCCCCAGCATTTT. As protein: CASSQSWSGDQPQHF.

The gene calls are TRBV27 and TRBJ2-5; 8 positions agree with TRBD2. Germline CDR1 MNHEY, CDR2 SMNVEV (reference sequence). The ends lost 5 bases at V and 2 bases at J; junction bases unmatched: 10. This CDR3 has 16 residues. The CDR3 is CASSEEAGASQETQYF. For the CDR3, the DNA is TGTGCCAGCAGTGAAGAAGCGGGGGCCTCGCAAGAGACCCAGTACTTC.

This clonotype was recorded a few times. The chain employs TRBV5-1 and TRBJ2-1; the D is unclear. V was pared by 6 bases and J by 5 bases, with 12 bases between. This CDR3 has 13 residues. CDR1 SGHRS and CDR2 YFSETQ come from the germline V gene. The CDR3 sequence: CASIGLGHNEQFF. CDR3 in DNA: TGCGCCAGCATCGGGCTGGGCCACAATGAGCAGTTCTTC. Looking up the rest from reference TRBV5-1 and TRBJ2-1 gives the full variable domain: KAGVTQTPRYLIKTRGQQVTLSCSPISGHRSVSWYQQTPGQGLQFLFEYFSETQRNKGNFPGRFSGRQFSNSRSEMNVSTLELGDSALYLCASIGLGHNEQFFGPGTRLTVL.

This clonotype was counted a few times. V usage is TRBV12-5 and J usage is TRBJ2-5; 12 nucleotides agree with TRBD2. This CDR3 contains 16 residues. V trimming: 5 bases; J trimming: 11 bases; junction bases outside the gene matches: 15. CDR1 and CDR2 from the germline V gene are LGHNT and FRNRAP. As DNA, the CDR3 is TGTGCTAGTGGTCAACTAGCGGGAGGTCTGTGGGATGAGCAGTACTTC. It codes for CASGQLAGGLWDEQYF.

The chain links TRBV2 to TRBJ1-3, with D uncertain. The CDR3 covers 16 residues. From germline, CDR1 is SNHLY and CDR2 FYNNEI. Trimming took off 0 bases at V and 1 base at J, with 10 bases between the two ends. CDR3 DNA sequence: TGTGCCAGCAGTGAAGCCTATATAGGGTCTGGAAACACCATATATTTT. The encoded protein is CASSEAYIGSGNTIYF.

The chain has TRBV12-3 or TRBV12-4 and TRBJ1-4; D not certain. Trimming pared 0 bases from V and 7 bases from J, leaving 12 bases between. The CDR3 consists of 15 residues. CDR3 sequence (DNA): TGTGCCAGCAGTTTAGCCCCAAGGAGTAGTGAAAAACTGTTTTTT. It is translated as CASSLAPRSSEKLFF.

This clonotype appeared many times. J is TRBJ1-2 and V is TRBV28; D not certain. The CDR3 extends over 12 amino acids. V lost 1 base and J lost 4, with 4 bases in between. The germline gives CDR1 MDHEN, CDR2 SYDVKM. The CDR3 bases are TGTGCCAGCAGTTTATACGGCTATGGCTACACCTTC. This codes for CASSLYGYGYTF.

This clonotype was found a few times. A much larger clone lies a single base off, so this may be a read error. The chain combines TRBV9 with TRBJ1-2, with 9 bases that match TRBD1. Germline V gene data show CDR1 as SGDLS and CDR2 as YYNGEE. V lost 0 bases, J lost 0 bases, and 0 bases stayed unmatched. The CDR3 is 15 amino acids. CDR3 bases: TGTGCCAGCAGCGTAGGGGACAGGGCTAACTATGGCTACACCTTC. Amino acid sequence: CASSVGDRANYGYTF.

This clonotype has a handful of counts. This chain links TRBV5-4 with TRBJ2-3; 7 bases match TRBD1. The CDR3 contains 14 residues. With V trimmed by 4 bases and J by 4 bases, 6 bases remained unmatched. Germline assignment: CDR1 SGHNT and CDR2 YYREEE (reference sequence). Written as DNA, the CDR3 is TGTGCCAGCAGCGCGAATACAGGGGCAGATACGCAGTATTTT. Residues: CASSANTGADTQYF.

This clonotype was seen ten or more times. One end of the junction fails to match germline, which may point to a read error. The chain combines TRBV5-1 with TRBJ2-3, with TRBD2 matching over 8 bases. This CDR3 is built from 14 residues. The V gene's germline CDR1 is SGHRS and CDR2 YFSETQ. DNA of the CDR3: TGTGCCAGCAGCTTAGGTAGCGGGGCAGATACGCAGTATTTT. Translating gives CASSLGSGADTQYF. Full variable domain (outside the CDR3, taken from reference TRBV5-1 and TRBJ2-3): KAGVTQTPRYLIKTRGQQVTLSCSPISGHRSVSWYQQTPGQGLQFLFEYFSETQRNKGNFPGRFSGRQFSNSRSEMNVSTLELGDSALYLCASSLGSGADTQYFGPGTRLTVL.

The V call is TRBV27, the J call TRBJ2-1; D remains unclear. This CDR3 contains 14 residues. The germline V gene has CDR1 MNHEY and CDR2 SMNVEV (reference sequence). The V gene lost 4 bases and the J gene lost 12 bases, with 19 bases spanning the gap. DNA for the CDR3: TGTGCCAGCAGTTGGTCCAGGCAGAGGCAAGTGCAGTTCTTC. Protein: CASSWSRQRQVQFF.

The chain recombines TRBV7-9 with TRBJ2-4; TRBD1 matches at 9 bases. Trimming at V came to 5 bases and at J to 0 bases, leaving 5 bases not matched to a gene. The germline CDR1 and CDR2 sequences are SEHNR and FQNEAQ (reference sequence). The CDR3 has 16 residues. CDR3 protein: CASSTQQGAAKNIQYF. The CDR3 DNA reads TGTGCCAGCAGCACACAACAGGGGGCAGCCAAAAACATTCAGTACTTC.

V is TRBV19 and J is TRBJ2-4; perhaps TRBD2 as D (7 bases). The J call may be wrong; the DNA end is better matched by TRBJ2-5. Germline V lookup: CDR1 LNHDA, CDR2 SQIVND (reference sequence). The CDR3 consists of 14 residues. The CDR3 protein is CASSWGGDRETQYF. As DNA, the CDR3 is TGTGCCAGTAGTTGGGGGGGCGATCGAGAGACCCAGTACTTC.

The chain links TRBV7-9 to TRBJ2-5; 9 bases are a match to TRBD2. Near its end, the DNA agrees better with TRBJ2-7, so the J call may be wrong. Germline values: CDR1 SEHNR, CDR2 FQNEAQ (reference sequence). The CDR3 has 15 residues. CDR3 in amino acids: CASSWTRGRADEQYF. CDR3 nucleotide sequence: TGTGCCAGCAGCTGGACTCGCGGGAGGGCAGACGAGCAGTACTTC.

The chain links TRBV20-1 to TRBJ1-2, with a possible D match to TRBD1 (6 bases). CDR3 length: 16 amino acids. The V and J ends lost 3 bases and 0 bases respectively, with 17 bases between them. Germline V gene data show CDR1 as DFQATT and CDR2 as SNEGSKA (reference sequence). For the CDR3, the DNA is TGCAGTGCTAGTCCCGGGAAGGGGGACGCTAACTATGGCTACACCTTC. It translates to CSASPGKGDANYGYTF.

There are a few counts of this clonotype. V usage is TRBV20-1 and J usage is TRBJ2-7; the D gene could be TRBD1 or TRBD2 (5 bases each). CDR1 and CDR2 from the germline V gene are DFQATT and SNEGSKA (reference sequence). The V end lost 0 bases, the J end lost 12 bases, and 18 bases lay between the germline ends. The CDR3 contains 13 residues. CDR3 coding DNA: TGCAGTGCTAGAGATGAGACTACACTGGGACGGTACTTC. Translation gives CSARDETTLGRYF.

The chain employs TRBV7-2 and TRBJ1-4, with a tentative D call TRBD1 (5 bases). V shed 2 bases and J shed 4 bases, with 11 bases lying between them. This CDR3 is built from 15 residues. Germline V gene sequence: CDR1 SGHTA, CDR2 FQGNSA. The CDR3 is CASSLQRGDNEKLFF. CDR3 nucleotide sequence: TGTGCCAGCAGCTTACAGCGAGGGGATAATGAAAAACTGTTTTTT.